Listed below are T cell receptor beta chains from one sample, sequenced in a study of blood T cell repertoires in COVID-19. Measured with immunoSEQ multiplex PCR; TCRdb has only the in-frame clones, and not every one. The sample lists approximately 210,000 clones, around 85% occurring once. The sequenced material came from peripheral blood. The receptors stem from a man aged 35-49 years with acute or convalescent COVID-19. CDR3s include the opening cysteine and the closing phenylalanine or tryptophan. The D gene is left open where the match is weak. The size of a clone is reported for some rows only, either as once, few or many, or as a class for expanded clones.

>TRBD2|.|TRBV6-5|TRBJ2-1
TGTGCCAGCAGTTACGCCGCGGGAGGAGGGGAGCAGTTCTTC
CASSYAAGGGEQFF
>TRBD2|.|TRBV6-5|TRBJ2-1
TGTGCCAGCAGTTACTCCACTAGCGGGAGTGGTGAGCAGTTCTTC
CASSYSTSGSGEQFF
>TRBD1|.|TRBV27|TRBJ1-2
TGTGCCAGCAGTTTCCAGGGGGTTGGGTATGGCTACACCTTC
CASSFQGVGYGYTF
>.|.|TRBV19|TRBJ2-7
TGTGCCAGTAGTATAGTCCGCGGAAGCTCCTACGAGCAGTACTTC
CASSIVRGSSYEQYF
>.|.|TRBV4-3|TRBJ2-3
TGCGCCAGCAGCCAGGGTAGCGTTTCACGCACAGATACGCAGTATTTT
CASSQGSVSRTDTQYF
>.|.|TRBV30|TRBJ1-5
TGTGCCTGGAGTACCGGGGAGGGGCAGCCCCAGCATTTT
CAWSTGEGQPQHF
>.|once|TRBV7-2|TRBJ2-5
TGTGCCAGCAGCTCCTCCCAAGAGACCCAGTACTTC
CASSSSQETQYF
>.|.|TRBV30|TRBJ1-2
TGTGCCTGGACCTCAAGAGGCTATGGCTACACCTTC
CAWTSRGYGYTF
>TRBD1|.|TRBV28|TRBJ1-3
TGTGCCAGCAGTTTGGGACAGGGTCGAAACACCATATATTTT
CASSLGQGRNTIYF
>.|.|TRBV7-9|TRBJ2-3
TGTGCCAGCAGCTTAGTCGTGACAGGCTTTACAGATACGCAGTATTTT
CASSLVVTGFTDTQYF
>.|.|TRBV12-3/TRBV12-4|TRBJ1-2
TGTGCCAGCAGTTATGGCCCCCATGGCTACACCTTC
CASSYGPHGYTF
>.|.|TRBV18|TRBJ1-5
TGTGCCAGATCCAGGGTTAGCAATCAGCCCCAGCATTTT
CARSRVSNQPQHF
>TRBD1|.|TRBV24-1|TRBJ1-2
TGTGCCACCAGTGGGGCCGAGGGGGCGAGGTATGGCTACACCTTC
CATSGAEGARYGYTF
>.|once|TRBV7-9|TRBJ2-1
TGTGCCAGCAGCTTAGTTTCGGGTTACAATGAGCAGTTCTTC
CASSLVSGYNEQFF
>.|.|TRBV6-5|TRBJ1-5
TGTGCCAGCAGACCCCAGGGATTGAGCAATCAGCCCCAGCATTTT
CASRPQGLSNQPQHF
>.|many|TRBV3-1/TRBV3-2|TRBJ2-2
TGTGCCAGCAGCCATCAAAGCGGGCCGAACACCGGGGAGCTGTTTTTT
CASSHQSGPNTGELFF
>.|.|TRBV7-2|TRBJ1-5
TGTGCCAGCAGCTTAGTAGGGGGCAATCAGCCCCAGCATTTT
CASSLVGGNQPQHF
>.|.|TRBV27|TRBJ2-7
TGTGCCAGCAGTTTATCTTTATACTCCTACGAGCAGTACTTC
CASSLSLYSYEQYF
>.|.|TRBV12-3/TRBV12-4|TRBJ1-1
TGTGCCAGCAGGTACAGGGAGAACACTGAAGCTTTCTTT
CASRYRENTEAFF
>TRBD2|.|TRBV3-1/TRBV3-2|TRBJ2-1
TGTGCCAGCAGCCAAGTGGGCGGGGGGGTTAGGAATGAGCAGTTCTTC
CASSQVGGGVRNEQFF
>.|.|TRBV5-1|TRBJ2-7
TGCGCCAGCAGCTTGGTAGGGGGATTGGCCTACGAGCAGTACTTC
CASSLVGGLAYEQYF
>.|once|TRBV6-5|TRBJ2-3
TGTGCCAGCAGTTTACAGGAAAGCACAGATACGCAGTATTTT
CASSLQESTDTQYF
>TRBD1|.|TRBV27|TRBJ1-5
TGTGCCAGCAGTTTAGGACAGGGGGGTAGCAATCAGCCCCAGCATTTT
CASSLGQGGSNQPQHF
>.|.|TRBV10-3|TRBJ1-6
TGTGCCATCAGGAACTTCGGACTTAATTCACCCCTCCACTTT
CAIRNFGLNSPLHF
>TRBD1|.|TRBV19|TRBJ2-2
TGTGCCTGCTGGACAGGGTTGGGCGGTGTTACCGGGGAGCTGTTTTTT
CACWTGLGGVTGELFF
>.|.|TRBV29-1|TRBJ2-7
TGCAGCGCCGTCTCTAGCGAAGGCATCTACGAGCAGTACTTC
CSAVSSEGIYEQYF
>.|.|TRBV27|TRBJ2-1
TGTGCCAGCAGTTCGAACTGGGCTAGCGCTTCCTACAATGAGCAGTTCTTC
CASSSNWASASYNEQFF
>TRBD2|once|TRBV19|TRBJ2-7
TGTGCCAGTAGCATACTAGCGGCAACACCCTACGAGCAGTACTTC
CASSILAATPYEQYF
>TRBD2|.|TRBV14|TRBJ2-1
TGTGCCAGCAGCCAAATCGCCGGGAGCAAAAGACTAGCGGGAGGGCCTTCCTACAATGAGCAGTTCTTC
CASSQIAGSKRLAGGPSYNEQFF
>TRBD2|.|TRBV28|TRBJ2-7
TGTGCCAGCAGTTCCCCCACTAGCGGGAGCTCCTACGAGCAGTACTTC
CASSSPTSGSSYEQYF
>.|.|TRBV18|TRBJ1-2
TGTGCCAGCTCGCCGGGAGCTGGCTACACCTTC
CASSPGAGYTF
>.|.|TRBV19|TRBJ1-2
TGTGCCAGTAGTACAGGCTTGCACTATGGCTACACCTTC
CASSTGLHYGYTF
>TRBD2|.|TRBV6-6|TRBJ2-3
TGTGCCAGCAGTCTTAGGACTAGCGGCCTGATAACAGATACGCAGTATTTT
CASSLRTSGLITDTQYF
>.|few|TRBV30|TRBJ1-1
TGTGCCTGGAGTACACTACAGAACACTGAAGCTTTCTTT
CAWSTLQNTEAFF
>.|once|TRBV6-5|TRBJ2-2
TGTGCCAGCAGTTACTCTTACAGACACACCGGGGAGCTGTTTTTT
CASSYSYRHTGELFF
>.|.|TRBV15|TRBJ2-7
TGTGCCACCAGCAGAGATTCGGGCGAGCAGTACTTC
CATSRDSGEQYF
>TRBD1|.|TRBV3-1/TRBV3-2|TRBJ2-7
TGTGCCAGCAGCCGTGGGACAGGGGTCGGCGAGCAGTACTTC
CASSRGTGVGEQYF
>.|.|TRBV11-1|TRBJ1-1
TGTGCCAGCAGCTTAGCACCCTACGGCACTGAAGCTTTCTTT
CASSLAPYGTEAFF
>.|few|TRBV24-1|TRBJ2-3
TGTGCCACCAGTGATCCTATACTAAGCGGAGCTAGCACAGATACGCAGTATTTT
CATSDPILSGASTDTQYF
>.|.|TRBV24-1|TRBJ2-2
TGTGCCACCAGTGATCCCCTTAAGGTGACTGGGGAGCTGTTTTTT
CATSDPLKVTGELFF
>.|.|TRBV6-6|TRBJ2-7
TGTGCCAGCAGCCTCGACAGGATCTCCTACGAGCAGTACTTC
CASSLDRISYEQYF
>TRBD2|.|TRBV5-4|TRBJ2-5
TGTGCCAGCAGCCCCCCCGGGACTAGCGGGAACCAAGAGACCCAGTACTTC
CASSPPGTSGNQETQYF
>.|.|TRBV7-2|TRBJ2-7
TGTGCCAGCAGCTATGGGGCACGGGGGTACGAGCAGTACTTC
CASSYGARGYEQYF
>.|.|TRBV28|TRBJ1-2
TGTGCCAGCAGTTTAAGGGGGTATGGCTACACCTTC
CASSLRGYGYTF